Below, 23 T cell receptor beta chains from the same sample are listed, as sequenced in a study of blood T cell repertoires in COVID-19. Profiling relied on immunoSEQ multiplex PCR, and the TCRdb table lists in-frame clones only, not all of them. The data contain 84,000 or so clones, roughly 92% of them singletons. The sequencing input was peripheral blood. These TCRs come from an older woman with active COVID-19.

The chain combines TRBV19 with TRBJ2-6, with 7 bases aligning to TRBD1. This CDR3 has 13 amino acids. The V gene's germline CDR1 is LNHDA and CDR2 SQIVND (reference sequence). V was pared by 5 bases and J by 13 bases, with 8 bases of the junction left unmatched. The CDR3 region has the DNA TGTGCCAGTAGTGTGGGGACAGTCAGTGTCCTGACTTTC. Translated: CASSVGTVSVLTF. Based on the CDR3 plus reference TRBV19 and TRBJ2-6, the full variable domain is DGGITQSPKYLFRKEGQNVTLSCEQNLNHDAMYWYRQDPGQGLRLIYYSQIVNDFQKGDIAEGYSVSREKKESFPLTVTSAQKNPTAFYLCASSVGTVSVLTFGAGSRLTVL.

The sample holds one count of this clone. The genes are TRBV5-6 and TRBJ2-2, with D hard to call. The V and J ends lost 0 bases and 8 bases respectively, with 11 bases between them. Looked up from germline, CDR1 is SGHDT and CDR2 is YYEEEE. This CDR3 has 14 amino acids. The CDR3 nucleotides are TGTGCCAGCAGCTTGGCTAGGATAGAGGGGGAGCTGTTTTTT. This gives the protein CASSLARIEGELFF.

The chain recombines TRBV29-1 with TRBJ2-7; 7 bases map to TRBD1. The CDR3 extends over 14 amino acids. V was clipped by 4 bases and J by 0 bases; unmatched bases: 6. Germline CDR1 SQVTM, CDR2 ANQGSEA. The CDR3 loop is CSVATGQNSYEQYF. The CDR3, as DNA: TGCAGCGTTGCGACGGGACAGAACTCCTACGAGCAGTACTTC.

This chain joins TRBV7-9 and TRBJ2-4; 12 nucleotides agree with TRBD1. This CDR3 is built from 15 residues. Per germline, CDR1 SEHNR and CDR2 FQNEAQ (reference sequence). The V segment lost 0 bases and the J segment 7 bases; nucleotides outside the gene matches: 1. CDR3 residues: CASSLAGTGGNIQYF. The DNA for the CDR3 is TGTGCCAGCAGCTTAGCCGGGACAGGGGGCAACATTCAGTACTTC.

The chain combines TRBV4-1 with TRBJ2-7, with TRBD1 matching over 8 bases. V shed 0 bases and J 5 bases; nucleotides not matched to a gene: 9. The germline CDR1 and CDR2 sequences are MGHRA and YSYEKL. This CDR3 comprises 16 residues. In DNA form, the CDR3 reads TGCGCCAGCAGCCAAGATATGACAGGGGTTCCCCACGAGCAGTACTTC. This encodes CASSQDMTGVPHEQYF.

V gene TRBV9 combines with J gene TRBJ2-3; D unclear. The CDR3 sequence is 15 residues long. CDR1 and CDR2 (germline): SGDLS, YYNGEE. Trimming shortened V by 0 bases and J by 2 bases, and 10 bases separated the two germline ends. CDR3 in DNA: TGTGCCAGCAGCGTAGAGAGAGGCTACACAGATACGCAGTATTTT. It yields the protein CASSVERGYTDTQYF.

This clone was seen more than once but under ten times. This rearrangement joins TRBV11-3 to TRBJ2-7, with TRBD2 matching over 8 bases. Germline CDR1 is SGHNT and CDR2 is YENEEA. V shed 1 base and J 6 bases; nucleotides not matched to a gene: 5. This CDR3 comprises 14 residues. The CDR3 here is CASSLVPGGIEQYF. The CDR3 DNA reads TGTGCCAGCAGCTTAGTTCCGGGAGGGATCGAGCAGTACTTC.

The chain is built from TRBV5-1 and TRBJ2-2, with TRBD2 as a possible D gene (6 bases). CDR1 is SGHRS and CDR2 is YFSETQ in the germline V gene. V lost 2 bases, J lost 1 base, and 9 bases lay in between. CDR3 length: 15 amino acids. The CDR3 sequence: CASSFSGENTGELFF. In DNA form, the CDR3 reads TGCGCCAGCAGCTTTAGCGGTGAGAACACCGGGGAGCTGTTTTTT.

The rearrangement joins TRBV12-2 to TRBJ2-5; the table's D gene call, TRBD2, was not cross checked with the DNA. TRBV12-2 represents a pseudogene. The length of the CDR3 is 14 residues. This CDR3 is CARGGDREQETQYF. DNA for the CDR3: TGTGCTCGGGGGGGTGACAGGGAGCAAGAGACCCAGTACTTC.

V usage is TRBV19 and J usage is TRBJ1-2; 7 bases align to TRBD1. CDR1 is LNHDA and CDR2 is SQIVND in the germline V gene (reference sequence). The trim removed 4 bases at V and 4 bases at J, leaving 9 bases unmatched. This CDR3 spans 15 amino acids. The CDR3 reads CASSSRGTDPYGYTF. The DNA of the CDR3 is TGTGCCAGTAGTAGTCGGGGGACAGATCCCTATGGCTACACCTTC.

V usage is TRBV9 and J usage is TRBJ2-3, with D possibly TRBD2 on 5 matching bases. The V end was cut by 4 bases, the J end by 4 bases, with 25 bases between. CDR1 is SGDLS, CDR2 YYNGEE, per germline. The CDR3 contains 18 residues. The CDR3 loop is CASSIDPTTRVLADTQYF. For the CDR3, the DNA is TGTGCCAGCAGCATTGACCCGACTACCCGGGTTCTCGCAGATACGCAGTATTTT.

The chain links TRBV7-8 to TRBJ2-6, with TRBD1 identical over 8 bases. Germline values: CDR1 SGHVS, CDR2 FQNEAQ. With 5 bases clipped from V and 4 bases from J, the junction kept 4 bases outside the gene matches. The CDR3 spans 15 residues. The CDR3 region has the DNA TGTGCCAGCAGCCAGACAGGGGTGGGGGCCAACGTCCTGACTTTC. Translation: CASSQTGVGANVLTF.

This chain connects TRBV7-9 to TRBJ2-5; 8 nucleotides line up with TRBD1. The J segment lost 2 bases and the V segment lost 5 bases, leaving 4 bases of the junction unmatched. Per germline, CDR1 SEHNR and CDR2 FQNEAQ (reference sequence). This CDR3 has 14 residues. CDR3 nucleotides: TGTGCCAGCAGCCCCCGACAGGGGCAAGAGACCCAGTACTTC. Translated, it gives CASSPRQGQETQYF.

The V call is TRBV5-1, the J call TRBJ2-5; tentatively, D is TRBD1 (7 bases). CDR3 length: 16 amino acids. V dropped 1 base and J dropped 2 bases, with 15 bases sitting between them. Germline-derived CDR1 and CDR2 are SGHRS and YFSETQ. CDR3 in DNA: TGCGCCAGCAGCTTGAACCAGGGGGGAGGTCAAGAGACCCAGTACTTC. Translating it yields CASSLNQGGGQETQYF.

The chain's CDR3 is CASSLSGDSYNEQFF. In nucleotides, the CDR3 is TGTGCCAGCTCGCTCTCCGGGGACTCCTACAATGAGCAGTTCTTC. The J gene is TRBJ2-1, the V gene TRBV18, with a possible D match to TRBD2 (5 bases). CDR1 is KGHSH and CDR2 is LQKENI in the germline V gene. There are 15 residues in the CDR3. With 6 bases removed from V and 0 bases from J, the gap between germline ends came to 12 bases.

Regarding this clone: Other DNA sequences from this sample encode an identical CDR3 as well. V gene TRBV7-2 combines with J gene TRBJ1-3; no clear D gene. Germline V lookup: CDR1 SGHTA, CDR2 FQGNSA. V lost 1 base, J lost 0 bases, and 4 bases lay in between. The CDR3 runs 14 residues. CDR3 nucleotide sequence: TGTGCCAGCAGCTTAGGTAGCTCTGGAAACACCATATATTTT. Translated, it gives CASSLGSSGNTIYF.

This clone was seen only once. The chain couples TRBV19 to TRBJ2-5, with a tentative D call TRBD2 (5 bases). The germline CDR1 and CDR2 sequences are LNHDA and SQIVND (reference sequence). This CDR3 comprises 12 residues. Trimming took off 4 bases at V and 3 bases at J, with 6 bases between the two ends. In DNA form, the CDR3 reads TGTGCCAGTAGTACTAGCAAAGAGACCCAGTACTTC. This translates into CASSTSKETQYF.

The V and J genes are TRBV3-1 (or the pseudogene TRBV3-2) and TRBJ2-3; maybe TRBD1 (6 bases). V lost 0 bases and J lost 2, with 9 bases in between. The CDR3 contains 15 residues. In germline, CDR1 is LGHDT, CDR2 YNNKEL (reference sequence). This CDR3 reads CASSQELGATDTQYF. As DNA, the CDR3 is TGTGCCAGCAGCCAAGAACTGGGGGCCACAGATACGCAGTATTTT.

Here the CDR3 reads CASSPTVMNTEAFF. CDR3 coding DNA: TGTGCCAGCTCACCCACGGTCATGAACACTGAAGCTTTCTTT. The chain is built from TRBV18 and TRBJ1-1; D unresolved. Germline lookup yields CDR1 KGHSH and CDR2 LQKENI. Trimming removed 3 bases at V and 0 bases at J, with 8 bases between. This CDR3 is 14 amino acids long.

V usage is TRBV4-3 and J usage is TRBJ2-4; no firm D call. CDR1 and CDR2 from the germline V gene are LGHNA and YSLEER. The V end lost 2 bases, the J end lost 8 bases, and 10 bases lay between the germline ends. The length of the CDR3 is 13 residues. CDR3 bases: TGCGCCAGCAGCCAACAGGTGAGTGACATTCAGTACTTC. Residues: CASSQQVSDIQYF.

The chain recombines TRBV7-2 with TRBJ1-2; TRBD1 matches 7 bases. In germline, CDR1 is SGHTA, CDR2 FQGNSA. V gave up 5 bases and J gave up 8 bases; unmatched junction bases: 11. The CDR3 has 14 amino acids. CDR3 protein: CASSPYGTEKGYTF. The CDR3 DNA sequence: TGTGCCAGCAGCCCATACGGGACAGAGAAGGGCTACACCTTC.

The rearrangement links TRBV30 to TRBJ2-7; 7 nucleotides line up with TRBD2. Germline CDR1 reads GTSNPN; CDR2 reads SVGIG (reference sequence). Losses at the gene ends were 1 base for V and 0 bases for J; bases not matched to a gene: 3. This CDR3 spans 14 amino acids. The chain's CDR3 is CAWSAAGSSYEQYF. CDR3 sequence (DNA): TGTGCCTGGAGTGCAGCGGGGAGCTCCTACGAGCAGTACTTC.

This chain joins TRBV19 and TRBJ2-7; a possible D gene is TRBD2 (5 bases). CDR3 size: 13 residues. The germline V gene has CDR1 LNHDA and CDR2 SQIVND (reference sequence). V dropped 7 bases and J dropped 4 bases, with 14 bases sitting between them. The CDR3: CASIVSVPYEQYF. The CDR3 bases are TGTGCCAGTATTGTTAGCGTGCCTTACGAGCAGTACTTC. The complete variable domain, with remaining parts taken from reference TRBV19 and TRBJ2-7, reads DGGITQSPKYLFRKEGQNVTLSCEQNLNHDAMYWYRQDPGQGLRLIYYSQIVNDFQKGDIAEGYSVSREKKESFPLTVTSAQKNPTAFYLCASIVSVPYEQYFGPGTRLTVT.